This T cell receptor (beta chain) stems from a study of T cells in Graves' hyperthyroidism and ophthalmopathy. Study-wide points: In the blood, most expanded thyroid clonotypes above 0.001 appeared as well.

The CDR3 spans 18 residues. Unmatched junction bases numbered 20, after V lost 6 bases and J lost 4 bases. Germline values: CDR1 DFQATT, CDR2 SNEGSKA (reference sequence). Orbital computed tomography, thyroid ultrasound, serum thyroxine and TRAb, and clinical symptoms together informed the diagnoses. More than 8.5 ml of fresh peripheral blood supplied the PBMCs. At least ten counts were recorded for this clonotype. Antigen unknown. Amplified regions were TCR beta CDR3 sequences from RNA transcripts. HTBI primers were used for first-round RT-PCR of the TCR CDR3. One entry per CDR3 protein, called by TCRdb with MiXCR from the multiplex PCR reads. This sample has about 420,000 distinct CDR3 sequences; less than 20% occur once, and the top ten carry approximately 14%.

This TCR was sampled from a woman younger than 30 with Graves' hyperthyroidism. Material: blood. This chain joins TRBV20-1 and TRBJ2-1; the match to TRBD1 covers 8 bases. The CDR3 nucleotides read TGCAGTGCATCTGACAGGGGAGTGGCTGTCGCCCCTTACAATGAGCAGTTCTTC. It encodes CSASDRGVAVAPYNEQFF.